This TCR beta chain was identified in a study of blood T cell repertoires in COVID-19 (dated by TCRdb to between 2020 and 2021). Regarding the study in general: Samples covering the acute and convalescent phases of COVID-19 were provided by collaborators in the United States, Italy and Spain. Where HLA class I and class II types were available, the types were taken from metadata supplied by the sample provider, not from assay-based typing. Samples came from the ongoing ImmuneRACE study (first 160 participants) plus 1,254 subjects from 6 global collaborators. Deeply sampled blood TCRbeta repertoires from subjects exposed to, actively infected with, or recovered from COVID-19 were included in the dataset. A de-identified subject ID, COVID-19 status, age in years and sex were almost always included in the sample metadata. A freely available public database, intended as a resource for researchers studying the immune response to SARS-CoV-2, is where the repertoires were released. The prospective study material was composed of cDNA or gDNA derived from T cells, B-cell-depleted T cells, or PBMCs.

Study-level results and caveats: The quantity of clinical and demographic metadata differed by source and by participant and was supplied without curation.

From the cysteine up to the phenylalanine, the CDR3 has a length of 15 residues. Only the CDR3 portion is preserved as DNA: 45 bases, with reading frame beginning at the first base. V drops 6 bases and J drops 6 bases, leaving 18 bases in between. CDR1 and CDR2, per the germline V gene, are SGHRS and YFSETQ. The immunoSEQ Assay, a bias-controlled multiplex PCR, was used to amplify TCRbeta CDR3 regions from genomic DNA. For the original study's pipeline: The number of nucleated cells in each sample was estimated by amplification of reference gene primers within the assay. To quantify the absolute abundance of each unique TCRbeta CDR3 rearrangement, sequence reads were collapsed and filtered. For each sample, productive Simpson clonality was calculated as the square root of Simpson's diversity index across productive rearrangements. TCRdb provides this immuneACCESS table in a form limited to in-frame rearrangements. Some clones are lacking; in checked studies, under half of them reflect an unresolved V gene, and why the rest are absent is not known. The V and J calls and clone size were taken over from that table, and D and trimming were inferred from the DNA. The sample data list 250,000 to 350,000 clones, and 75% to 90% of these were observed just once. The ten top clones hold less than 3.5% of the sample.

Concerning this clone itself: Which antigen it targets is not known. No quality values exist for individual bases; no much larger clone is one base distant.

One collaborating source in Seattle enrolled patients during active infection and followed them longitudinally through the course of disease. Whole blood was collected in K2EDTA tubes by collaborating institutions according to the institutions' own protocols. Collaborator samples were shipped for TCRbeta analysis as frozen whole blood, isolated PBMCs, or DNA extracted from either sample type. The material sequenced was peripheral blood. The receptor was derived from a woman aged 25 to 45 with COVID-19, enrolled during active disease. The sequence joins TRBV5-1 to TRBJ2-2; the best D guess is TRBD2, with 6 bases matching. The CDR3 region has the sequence CASTPWAGRAGELFF. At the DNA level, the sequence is TGCGCCAGCACCCCATGGGCGGGAAGGGCCGGGGAGCTGTTTTTT.